This note documents a single T cell receptor (beta chain) sequence. The data originate from a study of blood T cell repertoires in COVID-19. The wider study: Sample material is recorded as cDNA or gDNA derived from T cells, B-cell-depleted T cells, or PBMCs.

V was pared by 0 bases and J by 3 bases, with 8 bases of the junction left unmatched. The CDR3 runs 17 residues. Germline loops: CDR1 SEHNR, CDR2 FQNEAQ (reference sequence). Original methodology: Estimates of nucleated cell counts were drawn from the amplification of reference gene primers. The repertoire was sequenced with immunoSEQ multiplex PCR; TCRdb's copy has only in-frame clones and lacks some. V and J calls and clone size come straight from that table; D and trimming were deduced from the DNA. The sample has about 53,000 clones; roughly nine tenths are singletons. The chain is built from TRBV7-9 and TRBJ2-5; 9 positions agree with TRBD1. Sequencing was carried out using peripheral blood. This TCR was recovered from a human donor in a cohort sampled during active COVID-19. The CDR3 DNA sequence: TGTGCCAGCAGCTTAGCTCCGGGACAGGGAGTAGAAGAGACCCAGTACTTC. Residues: CASSLAPGQGVEETQYF.